The rows below give T cell receptor beta chains drawn from one sample of a study of control samples from healthy donors and cancer patients. Measured with immunoSEQ multiplex PCR; TCRdb has only the in-frame clones, and not every one. Among more than 65,000 clones listed, 70% to 90% were seen once. Sequenced input: PBMCs. These receptors were taken from a woman aged 60-75 years with head and neck cancer. CDR3s include the opening cysteine and the closing phenylalanine or tryptophan. Fields, in order: D gene, clone size, V gene, J gene, CDR3 protein, CDR3 DNA. The D gene is left open where the match is weak. Rows give clone size only sometimes, using once, few, many, or a class for an expanded clone.

d_gene: -
abundance: -
v_gene: TRBV5-1
j_gene: TRBJ2-1
CDR3aa: CASSLAGSSYNEQFF
CDR3nt: TGCGCCAGCAGCTTAGCCGGGAGCTCCTACAATGAGCAGTTCTTC

d_gene: TRBD2
abundance: few
v_gene: TRBV10-3
j_gene: TRBJ2-2
CDR3aa: CAIGLAGSNTGELFF
CDR3nt: TGTGCCATCGGACTAGCGGGTTCGAACACCGGGGAGCTGTTTTTT

d_gene: -
abundance: -
v_gene: TRBV13
j_gene: TRBJ2-3
CDR3aa: CASSQGRGSLSTQYF
CDR3nt: TGTGCCAGCAGCCAGGGTAGGGGCAGCCTGAGTACGCAGTATTTT

d_gene: -
abundance: -
v_gene: TRBV18
j_gene: TRBJ1-1
CDR3aa: CASSLFWDGWNF
CDR3nt: TGTGCCAGCTCACTTTTCTGGGACGGCTGGAATTTT

d_gene: -
abundance: -
v_gene: TRBV6-5
j_gene: TRBJ1-6
CDR3aa: CASSFAGADNSPLHF
CDR3nt: TGTGCCAGCAGTTTCGCGGGGGCGGATAATTCACCCCTCCACTTT

d_gene: -
abundance: -
v_gene: TRBV30
j_gene: TRBJ2-5
CDR3aa: CAWSAKPGETQYF
CDR3nt: TGTGCCTGGAGCGCGAAACCGGGAGAGACCCAGTACTTC

d_gene: TRBD1
abundance: -
v_gene: TRBV2
j_gene: TRBJ2-3
CDR3aa: CASRDRVSTDTQYF
CDR3nt: TGTGCCAGCAGGGACAGGGTGAGCACAGATACGCAGTATTTT

d_gene: TRBD2
abundance: -
v_gene: TRBV6-5
j_gene: TRBJ2-7
CDR3aa: CASHPPRGGDFEQYF
CDR3nt: TGTGCCAGCCACCCCCCCCGGGGAGGGGATTTCGAGCAGTACTTC

d_gene: -
abundance: -
v_gene: TRBV3-1/TRBV3-2
j_gene: TRBJ1-1
CDR3aa: CASSQGRDLEAFF
CDR3nt: TGTGCCAGCAGCCAAGGGCGGGATCTTGAAGCTTTCTTT

d_gene: -
abundance: -
v_gene: TRBV29-1
j_gene: TRBJ2-3
CDR3aa: CSAQDTYTDTQYF
CDR3nt: TGCAGCGCACAGGACACCTACACAGATACGCAGTATTTT

d_gene: -
abundance: -
v_gene: TRBV6-5
j_gene: TRBJ2-3
CDR3aa: CASRYRDFSTDTQYF
CDR3nt: TGTGCCAGCCGCTACCGGGACTTTAGCACAGATACGCAGTATTTT

d_gene: TRBD2
abundance: -
v_gene: TRBV14
j_gene: TRBJ2-1
CDR3aa: CASSQGRLAGFYNEQFF
CDR3nt: TGTGCCAGCAGCCAAGGCAGACTAGCGGGATTTTACAATGAGCAGTTCTTC

d_gene: -
abundance: -
v_gene: TRBV19
j_gene: TRBJ1-2
CDR3aa: CASTKAAQTGGYTF
CDR3nt: TGTGCCAGTACTAAGGCAGCCCAAACGGGGGGCTACACCTTC

d_gene: TRBD1
abundance: -
v_gene: TRBV3-1/TRBV3-2
j_gene: TRBJ1-1
CDR3aa: CASTQGQLMNTEAFF
CDR3nt: TGTGCCAGCACCCAGGGACAGCTCATGAACACTGAAGCTTTCTTT

d_gene: TRBD1
abundance: -
v_gene: TRBV7-9
j_gene: TRBJ2-5
CDR3aa: CASSKGQGWTQYF
CDR3nt: TGTGCCAGCAGCAAGGGACAGGGTTGGACCCAGTACTTC

d_gene: TRBD1
abundance: -
v_gene: TRBV18
j_gene: TRBJ1-3
CDR3aa: CASSQYRGSSGNTIYF
CDR3nt: TGTGCCAGCTCACAGTACAGGGGGTCTTCTGGAAACACCATATATTTT

d_gene: -
abundance: -
v_gene: TRBV18
j_gene: TRBJ2-3
CDR3aa: CASSSDTDTQYF
CDR3nt: TGTGCCAGCTCATCGGACACAGATACGCAGTATTTT

d_gene: TRBD2
abundance: -
v_gene: TRBV6-5
j_gene: TRBJ2-1
CDR3aa: CASSLAGGQVNEQFF
CDR3nt: TGTGCCAGCAGTTTAGCGGGAGGGCAAGTAAATGAGCAGTTCTTC

d_gene: -
abundance: -
v_gene: TRBV7-3
j_gene: TRBJ1-1
CDR3aa: CASSLKQANTEAFF
CDR3nt: TGTGCCAGCAGCTTAAAACAAGCGAACACTGAAGCTTTCTTT

d_gene: TRBD1
abundance: once
v_gene: TRBV6-6
j_gene: TRBJ1-5
CDR3aa: CASSYSGQGAVQPQHF
CDR3nt: TGTGCCAGCAGTTACTCTGGACAGGGGGCGGTCCAGCCCCAGCATTTT

d_gene: -
abundance: -
v_gene: TRBV11-2
j_gene: TRBJ2-2
CDR3aa: CASSHQGGGSMSGELFF
CDR3nt: TGTGCCAGCAGCCACCAGGGGGGCGGGAGTATGTCCGGGGAGCTGTTTTTT

d_gene: -
abundance: -
v_gene: TRBV11-2
j_gene: TRBJ2-3
CDR3aa: CASSLAGLFTDTQYF
CDR3nt: TGTGCCAGCAGCTTAGCGGGACTCTTCACAGATACGCAGTATTTT

d_gene: -
abundance: few
v_gene: TRBV6-4
j_gene: TRBJ1-6
CDR3aa: CASSISEFYNSPLHF
CDR3nt: TGTGCCAGCAGCATCTCGGAATTTTATAATTCACCCCTCCACTTT

d_gene: TRBD2
abundance: -
v_gene: TRBV6-5
j_gene: TRBJ2-2
CDR3aa: CASSRTSGYTGELFF
CDR3nt: TGTGCCAGCAGCAGGACTAGCGGGTATACCGGGGAGCTGTTTTTT

d_gene: TRBD1
abundance: -
v_gene: TRBV3-1/TRBV3-2
j_gene: TRBJ1-6
CDR3aa: CASSLRDRANSPLHF
CDR3nt: TGTGCCAGCAGCCTCCGGGACAGGGCGAATTCACCCCTCCACTTT

d_gene: TRBD1
abundance: -
v_gene: TRBV6-5
j_gene: TRBJ1-1
CDR3aa: CASSYDRGPGTEAFF
CDR3nt: TGTGCCAGCAGTTATGACAGGGGGCCTGGCACTGAAGCTTTCTTT

d_gene: TRBD1
abundance: -
v_gene: TRBV29-1
j_gene: TRBJ2-1
CDR3aa: CSVEFGTGNYNEQFF
CDR3nt: TGCAGCGTTGAATTCGGGACAGGCAACTACAATGAGCAGTTCTTC

d_gene: -
abundance: -
v_gene: TRBV20-1
j_gene: TRBJ1-1
CDR3aa: CSAGRPPWAFF
CDR3nt: TGCAGTGCTGGCCGCCCTCCTTGGGCTTTCTTT

d_gene: -
abundance: -
v_gene: TRBV29-1
j_gene: TRBJ1-2
CDR3aa: CSVVSPPTYGYTF
CDR3nt: TGCAGCGTTGTGAGCCCACCCACCTATGGCTACACCTTC

d_gene: TRBD2
abundance: -
v_gene: TRBV7-7
j_gene: TRBJ2-7
CDR3aa: CASSLGAEAGAEQYF
CDR3nt: TGTGCCAGCAGCTTAGGTGCGGAAGCGGGAGCCGAGCAGTACTTC

d_gene: -
abundance: -
v_gene: TRBV15
j_gene: TRBJ2-2
CDR3aa: CATSRVRATGELFF
CDR3nt: TGTGCCACCAGCAGAGTCCGAGCCACCGGGGAGCTGTTTTTT

d_gene: -
abundance: -
v_gene: TRBV6-2/TRBV6-3
j_gene: TRBJ2-3
CDR3aa: CASSWGIAEPTDTQYF
CDR3nt: TGTGCCAGCAGTTGGGGTATAGCGGAACCAACAGATACGCAGTATTTT

d_gene: -
abundance: -
v_gene: TRBV10-3
j_gene: TRBJ1-4
CDR3aa: CAIRDKGDEKLFF
CDR3nt: TGTGCCATTCGAGACAAAGGGGATGAAAAACTGTTTTTT

d_gene: TRBD2
abundance: few
v_gene: TRBV18
j_gene: TRBJ2-3
CDR3aa: CASSPVLAGGTDTQYF
CDR3nt: TGTGCCAGCTCACCCGTACTAGCGGGAGGCACAGATACGCAGTATTTT

d_gene: -
abundance: -
v_gene: TRBV3-1/TRBV3-2
j_gene: TRBJ1-2
CDR3aa: CASSQKGLPNYGYTF
CDR3nt: TGTGCCAGCAGCCAAAAAGGTCTGCCTAACTATGGCTACACCTTC

d_gene: -
abundance: -
v_gene: TRBV6-5
j_gene: TRBJ2-7
CDR3aa: CASRPFGPSEQYF
CDR3nt: TGTGCCAGCAGGCCGTTCGGGCCCTCGGAGCAGTACTTC

d_gene: -
abundance: -
v_gene: TRBV6-5
j_gene: TRBJ1-2
CDR3aa: CASSYGFTGVNGYTF
CDR3nt: TGTGCCAGCAGTTACGGGTTTACGGGGGTGAATGGCTACACCTTC

d_gene: -
abundance: -
v_gene: TRBV18
j_gene: TRBJ1-2
CDR3aa: CASSPNSYAYGYTF
CDR3nt: TGTGCCAGCTCACCAAACAGCTACGCTTATGGCTACACCTTC

d_gene: -
abundance: -
v_gene: TRBV5-1
j_gene: TRBJ2-7
CDR3aa: CASSFLGDSSYEQYF
CDR3nt: TGCGCCAGCAGCTTTTTAGGGGATAGCTCCTACGAGCAGTACTTC

d_gene: TRBD2
abundance: -
v_gene: TRBV5-6
j_gene: TRBJ2-1
CDR3aa: CASSSSGRGYNEQFF
CDR3nt: TGTGCCAGCAGCTCCAGCGGGAGGGGATACAATGAGCAGTTCTTC

d_gene: -
abundance: -
v_gene: TRBV18
j_gene: TRBJ2-7
CDR3aa: CASSPVQGRSSYEQYF
CDR3nt: TGTGCCAGCTCACCTGTCCAGGGCCGCAGCTCCTACGAGCAGTACTTC

d_gene: TRBD1
abundance: -
v_gene: TRBV11-2
j_gene: TRBJ2-5
CDR3aa: CASSFIQGQETQYF
CDR3nt: TGTGCCAGCAGCTTTATACAGGGGCAAGAGACCCAGTACTTC

d_gene: TRBD1
abundance: -
v_gene: TRBV6-6
j_gene: TRBJ2-2
CDR3aa: CASCRKRTGTVNTGELFF
CDR3nt: TGTGCCAGCTGTCGGAAAAGGACCGGGACAGTGAACACCGGGGAGCTGTTTTTT

d_gene: -
abundance: -
v_gene: TRBV7-2
j_gene: TRBJ2-7
CDR3aa: CASSSSDITYEQYF
CDR3nt: TGTGCCAGCAGCTCATCGGACATAACCTACGAGCAGTACTTC

d_gene: TRBD2
abundance: -
v_gene: TRBV6-6
j_gene: TRBJ2-1
CDR3aa: CASSLSGRNYEQFF
CDR3nt: TGTGCCAGCAGTCTTAGCGGGAGAAATTATGAGCAGTTCTTC

d_gene: -
abundance: -
v_gene: TRBV30
j_gene: TRBJ1-5
CDR3aa: CAWSAADYGNQPQHF
CDR3nt: TGTGCCTGGAGTGCGGCGGATTACGGCAATCAGCCCCAGCATTTT

d_gene: -
abundance: -
v_gene: TRBV19
j_gene: TRBJ2-3
CDR3aa: CASSIPGSVTQYF
CDR3nt: TGTGCCAGTAGTATTCCCGGGTCCGTCACGCAGTATTTT

d_gene: TRBD1
abundance: -
v_gene: TRBV6-2/TRBV6-3
j_gene: TRBJ1-5
CDR3aa: CASSYRTGTSNQPQHF
CDR3nt: TGTGCCAGCAGTTATCGGACAGGGACAAGCAATCAGCCCCAGCATTTT

d_gene: TRBD1
abundance: -
v_gene: TRBV5-1
j_gene: TRBJ2-3
CDR3aa: CASSFEGRGLDTQYF
CDR3nt: TGCGCCAGCAGCTTCGAGGGCAGGGGGCTAGATACGCAGTATTTT

d_gene: TRBD1
abundance: -
v_gene: TRBV4-1
j_gene: TRBJ1-5
CDR3aa: CASSQTGAGDNQPQHF
CDR3nt: TGCGCCAGCAGCCAAACAGGGGCGGGGGACAATCAGCCCCAGCATTTT

d_gene: -
abundance: -
v_gene: TRBV2
j_gene: TRBJ2-7
CDR3aa: CASSRQEIYEQYF
CDR3nt: TGTGCCAGCAGCAGACAGGAGATCTACGAGCAGTACTTC

d_gene: TRBD2
abundance: few
v_gene: TRBV7-2
j_gene: TRBJ2-5
CDR3aa: CASSWAWGGSGETQYF
CDR3nt: TGTGCCAGCAGTTGGGCGTGGGGCGGGAGTGGAGAGACCCAGTACTTC

d_gene: -
abundance: -
v_gene: TRBV3-1/TRBV3-2
j_gene: TRBJ2-5
CDR3aa: CASSIRGSSGETQYF
CDR3nt: TGTGCCAGCAGCATCAGGGGTAGTAGTGGGGAGACCCAGTACTTC

d_gene: TRBD2
abundance: -
v_gene: TRBV29-1
j_gene: TRBJ2-7
CDR3aa: CSVGLGGASYEQYF
CDR3nt: TGCAGCGTGGGACTAGGGGGAGCCTCCTACGAGCAGTACTTC

d_gene: TRBD1
abundance: -
v_gene: TRBV5-6
j_gene: TRBJ2-5
CDR3aa: CASSSATGAETQYF
CDR3nt: TGTGCCAGCAGCAGCGCGACAGGGGCAGAGACCCAGTACTTC

d_gene: -
abundance: -
v_gene: TRBV7-2
j_gene: TRBJ2-4
CDR3aa: CASSPTGQRNIQYF
CDR3nt: TGTGCCAGCAGCCCGACTGGACAGAGAAACATTCAGTACTTC